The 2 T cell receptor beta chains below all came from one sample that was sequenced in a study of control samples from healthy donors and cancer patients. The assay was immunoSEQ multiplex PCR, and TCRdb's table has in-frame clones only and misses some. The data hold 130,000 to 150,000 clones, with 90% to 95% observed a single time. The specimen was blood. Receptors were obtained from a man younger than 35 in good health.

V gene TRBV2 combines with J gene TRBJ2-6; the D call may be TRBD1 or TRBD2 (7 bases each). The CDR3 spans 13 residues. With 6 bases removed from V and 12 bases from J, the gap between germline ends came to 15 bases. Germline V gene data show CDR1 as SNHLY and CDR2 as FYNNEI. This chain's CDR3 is CASSSGTAFVLTF. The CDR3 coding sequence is TGTGCCAGCAGCAGCGGGACAGCGTTCGTCCTGACTTTC.

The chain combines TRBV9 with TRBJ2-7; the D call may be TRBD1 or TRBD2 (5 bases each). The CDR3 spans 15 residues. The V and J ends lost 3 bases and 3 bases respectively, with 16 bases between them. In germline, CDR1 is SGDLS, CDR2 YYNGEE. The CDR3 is CASSAAGTGNYEQYF. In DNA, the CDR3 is TGTGCCAGCAGCGCTGCCGGGACGGGTAACTACGAGCAGTACTTC.